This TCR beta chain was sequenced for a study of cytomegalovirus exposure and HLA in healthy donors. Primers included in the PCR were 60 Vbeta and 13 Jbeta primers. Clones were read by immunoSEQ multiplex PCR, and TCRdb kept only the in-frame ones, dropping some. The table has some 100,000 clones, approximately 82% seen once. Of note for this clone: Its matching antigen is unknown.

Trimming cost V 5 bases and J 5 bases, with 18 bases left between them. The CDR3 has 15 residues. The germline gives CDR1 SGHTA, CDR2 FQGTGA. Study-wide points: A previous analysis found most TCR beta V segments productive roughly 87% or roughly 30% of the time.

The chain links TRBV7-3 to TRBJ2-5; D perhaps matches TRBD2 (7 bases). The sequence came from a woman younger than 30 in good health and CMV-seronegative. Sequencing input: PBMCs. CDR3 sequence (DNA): TGTGCCAGCAGCGCGACGGGGGGCCGGGGGGAGACCCAGTACTTC. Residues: CASSATGGRGETQYF.